This entry features one TCR beta chain sequence. As yet, its antigen is unknown. The table came from immunoSEQ multiplex PCR; TCRdb's copy has only in-frame clones and leaves some out. This table holds approximately 2,300,000 clones, 80% to 95% found once. These data come from a study of shared clonotypes between healthy human individuals. Naive CD4+ cells were CD45RA-selected; the remaining cells were memory. The study's findings and limits: Some naive CD4 clonotypes, roughly 5%, turned up in common across several donors.

This TCR derives from a man between 18 and 29 years old in good health. Some clones in this sample may be carry-over from other donors' samples. Sequencing was performed on naive CD4+ T cells from PBMCs. Subset noted: CD45RA+ positively selected.

Here the CDR3 reads CASSPKRARSSYNEQFF. The CDR3 DNA reads as TGTGCCAGCAGCCCGAAAAGGGCGCGGAGCTCCTACAATGAGCAGTTCTTC. The chain joins TRBV5-4 to TRBJ2-1; unclear D gene. This CDR3 comprises 17 residues. Germline V gene data show CDR1 as SGHNT and CDR2 as YYREEE (reference sequence). Trimming took 4 bases from V and 0 from J, leaving 17 bases between them.